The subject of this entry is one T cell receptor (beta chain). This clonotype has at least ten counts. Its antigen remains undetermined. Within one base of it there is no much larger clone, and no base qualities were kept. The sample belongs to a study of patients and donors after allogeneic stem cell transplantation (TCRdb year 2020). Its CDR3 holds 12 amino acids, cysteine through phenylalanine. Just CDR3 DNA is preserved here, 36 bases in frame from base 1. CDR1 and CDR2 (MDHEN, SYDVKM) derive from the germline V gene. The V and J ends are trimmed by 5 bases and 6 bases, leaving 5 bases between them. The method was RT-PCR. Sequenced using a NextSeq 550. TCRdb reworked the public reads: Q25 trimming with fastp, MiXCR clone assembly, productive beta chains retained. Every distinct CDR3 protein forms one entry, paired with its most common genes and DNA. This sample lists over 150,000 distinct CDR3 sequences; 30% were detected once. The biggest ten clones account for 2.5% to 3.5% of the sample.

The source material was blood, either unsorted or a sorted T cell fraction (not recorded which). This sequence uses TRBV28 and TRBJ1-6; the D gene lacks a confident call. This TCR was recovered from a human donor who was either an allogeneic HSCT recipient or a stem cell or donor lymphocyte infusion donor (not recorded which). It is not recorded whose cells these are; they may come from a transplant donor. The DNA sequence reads TGTGCCAGCAGTCGGCTTAATTCACCCCTCCACTTT. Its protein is CASSRLNSPLHF.